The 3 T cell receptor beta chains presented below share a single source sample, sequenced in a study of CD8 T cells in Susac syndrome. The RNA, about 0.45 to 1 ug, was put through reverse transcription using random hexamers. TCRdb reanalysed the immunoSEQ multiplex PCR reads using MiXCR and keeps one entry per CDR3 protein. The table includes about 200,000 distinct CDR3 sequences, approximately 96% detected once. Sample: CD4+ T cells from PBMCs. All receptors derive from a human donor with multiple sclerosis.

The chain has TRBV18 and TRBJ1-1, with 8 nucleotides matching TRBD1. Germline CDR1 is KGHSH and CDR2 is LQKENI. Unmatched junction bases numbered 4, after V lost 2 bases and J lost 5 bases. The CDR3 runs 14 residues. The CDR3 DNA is TGTGCCAGCTCACCAGACAGGGGTAAAACTGAAGCTTTCTTT. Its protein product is CASSPDRGKTEAFF.

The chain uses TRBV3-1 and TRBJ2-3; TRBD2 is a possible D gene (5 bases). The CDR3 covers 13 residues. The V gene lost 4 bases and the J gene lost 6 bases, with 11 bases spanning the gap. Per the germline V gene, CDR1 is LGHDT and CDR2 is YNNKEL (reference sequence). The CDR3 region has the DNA TGTGCCAGCAGCCCTCTAGCTCCCGATACGCAGTATTTT. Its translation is CASSPLAPDTQYF.

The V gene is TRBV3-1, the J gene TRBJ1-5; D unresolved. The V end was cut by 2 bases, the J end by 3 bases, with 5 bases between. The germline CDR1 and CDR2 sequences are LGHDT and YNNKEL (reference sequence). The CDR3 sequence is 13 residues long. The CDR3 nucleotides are TGTGCCAGCAGCCAACAGGTCAATCAGCCCCAGCATTTT. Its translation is CASSQQVNQPQHF.